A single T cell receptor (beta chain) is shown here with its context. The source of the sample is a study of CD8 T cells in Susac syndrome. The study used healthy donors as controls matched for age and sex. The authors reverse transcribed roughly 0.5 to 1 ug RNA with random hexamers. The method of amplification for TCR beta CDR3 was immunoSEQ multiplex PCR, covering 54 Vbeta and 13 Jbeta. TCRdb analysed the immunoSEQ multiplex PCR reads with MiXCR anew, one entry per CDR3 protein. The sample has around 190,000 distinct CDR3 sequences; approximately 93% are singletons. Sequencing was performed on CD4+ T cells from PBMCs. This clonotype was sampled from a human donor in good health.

CDR3 coding DNA: TGTGCCAGCAGTTCCCGATGGGAGACAGGGTACGATCAGCCCCAGCATTTT. Amino acids: CASSSRWETGYDQPQHF. This chain connects TRBV28 to TRBJ1-5; TRBD1 matches 7 bases. CDR3 length: 17 amino acids. V was clipped by 4 bases and J by 5 bases; unmatched bases: 14. CDR1 and CDR2 from the germline V gene are MDHEN and SYDVKM.